Sequencing of this TCR beta chain was carried out in a study of graft-versus-host responses after intestinal transplantation. Trimming stripped 6 bases from V and 1 base from J, with 6 bases between. From germline, CDR1 is MNHEY and CDR2 SVGAGI. The CDR3 covers 12 residues. For this clone: Its antigen is still unknown.

TCRdb's copy holds only in-frame clones and misses some; the assay was immunoSEQ multiplex PCR. The data contain about 47,000 clones, approximately 96% of them singletons. This clonotype was sampled from a human donor who was the organ donor for an intestinal transplant. This sample comprised unstimulated CD8+ T cells sorted from spleen or lymph node cells, obtained before transplant. The V gene is TRBV6-5, the J gene TRBJ1-1; D might be TRBD1 (5 bases). Here the CDR3 DNA reads TGTGCCAGCAGCACAGGGAACACTGAAGCTTTCTTT. Its protein product is CASSTGNTEAFF.